These 10 T cell receptor beta chains were all obtained from the same sample, sequenced in a study of blood T cell repertoires in COVID-19. Profiling relied on immunoSEQ multiplex PCR, and the TCRdb table lists in-frame clones only, not all of them. The sample has tens of thousands of clones, roughly 88% seen once. Specimen: peripheral blood. These receptors all come from a man older than 75 with active or convalescent COVID-19.

The rearrangement links TRBV29-1 to TRBJ1-2, with 7 positions matching TRBD1. With V trimmed by 6 bases and J by 0 bases, 1 base remained unmatched. Germline V lookup: CDR1 SQVTM, CDR2 ANQGSEA. The CDR3 spans 12 residues. The CDR3 region is CSVGQTNYGYTF. The CDR3 DNA sequence: TGCAGCGTGGGACAGACTAACTATGGCTACACCTTC. The full variable domain, with the rest looked up from reference TRBV29-1 and TRBJ1-2, is SAVISQKPSRDICQRGTSLTIQCQVDSQVTMMFWYRQQPGQSLTLIATANQGSEATYESGFVIDKFPISRPNLTFSTLTVSNMSPEDSSIYLCSVGQTNYGYTFGSGTRLTVV.

This chain joins TRBV10-1 and TRBJ2-7, with 7 bases aligning to TRBD1. Germline values: CDR1 WNHNN, CDR2 SYGVQD (reference sequence). This CDR3 contains 14 residues. V lost 6 bases to trimming and J lost 6 bases; unmatched junction nucleotides: 11. The CDR3 spells CASSSGTVGVEQYF. CDR3 DNA: TGCGCCAGCAGCTCCGGGACAGTGGGGGTCGAGCAGTACTTC.

The chain uses TRBV28 and TRBJ1-6, with D maybe TRBD1 (5 bases). Deletions cut 10 bases from V and 10 bases from J, with 14 bases between. The CDR3 extends over 12 amino acids. CDR1 and CDR2 (germline): MDHEN, SYDVKM. CDR3 nucleotides: TGTGCCACTGGCGCAGGGCACTCACCCCTCCACTTT. Amino acids: CATGAGHSPLHF.

The chain links TRBV18 to TRBJ2-7; D is possibly TRBD1 (6 bases). The V end was cut by 5 bases, the J end by 0 bases, with 11 bases between. This CDR3 region has 14 residues. Germline V lookup: CDR1 KGHSH, CDR2 LQKENI. The DNA for the CDR3 is TGTGCCAGCTCAACCGGGACATCCTCCTACGAGCAGTACTTC. This codes for CASSTGTSSYEQYF. Supplemented by reference TRBV18 and TRBJ2-7, the full variable domain reads NAGVMQNPRHLVRRRGQEARLRCSPMKGHSHVYWYRQLPEEGLKFMVYLQKENIIDESGMPKERFSAEFPKEGPSILRIQQVVRGDSAAYFCASSTGTSSYEQYFGPGTRLTVT.

This chain links TRBV4-1 with TRBJ2-7; 8 bases are shared with TRBD2. CDR1 MGHRA and CDR2 YSYEKL come from the germline V gene. V lost 1 base to trimming and J lost 2 bases; unmatched junction nucleotides: 7. This CDR3 spans 16 amino acids. CDR3 residues: CASSQAMTSDPYEQYF. In DNA, the CDR3 is TGCGCCAGCAGCCAAGCAATGACTAGCGACCCCTACGAGCAGTACTTC.

This clone appeared a single time. The CDR3 nucleotides are TGTGCCAGCAGCCGGGACTCCCCAGATACGCAGTATTTT. This codes for CASSRDSPDTQYF. The rearrangement uses TRBV12-3 or TRBV12-4 and TRBJ2-3; possibly TRBD2 for D (6 bases). The length of the CDR3 is 13 residues. Trimming cost V 6 bases and J 4 bases, with 11 bases left between them.

This clone was counted between two and nine times. The chain is built from TRBV19 and TRBJ2-2; 7 bases align to TRBD1. Trimming removed 4 bases from V and 4 bases from J; junction bases left unmatched: 3. Germline-derived CDR1 and CDR2 are LNHDA and SQIVND (reference sequence). The CDR3 extends over 14 amino acids. The CDR3 is CASSTPGGTGELFF. The CDR3 nucleotides are TGTGCCAGTAGTACCCCAGGGGGCACCGGGGAGCTGTTTTTT.

For this clone: This CDR3 is also generated by other DNA sequences in the sample. The chain joins TRBV30 to TRBJ2-5; D may be TRBD1 (5 bases). V lost 0 bases and J lost 5, with 10 bases in between. Germline CDR1 GTSNPN, CDR2 SVGIG (reference sequence). There are 13 residues in the CDR3. The CDR3 region has the DNA TGTGCCTGGAGTGTAAGGGGTACGGAGACCCAGTACTTC. Translation gives CAWSVRGTETQYF. Based on the CDR3 plus reference TRBV30 and TRBJ2-5, the full variable domain is SQTIHQWPATLVQPVGSPLSLECTVEGTSNPNLYWYRQAAGRGLQLLFYSVGIGQISSEVPQNLSASRPQDRQFILSSKKLLLSDSGFYLCAWSVRGTETQYFGPGTRLLVL.

This clone was seen just once. The gene calls are TRBV5-5 and TRBJ2-7, with 7 bases lining up with TRBD1. The CDR3 runs 14 residues. Unmatched junction bases numbered 3, after V lost 0 bases and J lost 3 bases. Germline V gene data show CDR1 as SGHKS and CDR2 as YYEKEE (reference sequence). CDR3: CASSLAAGGYEQYF. Here the CDR3 DNA reads TGTGCCAGCAGCTTGGCGGCAGGGGGCTACGAGCAGTACTTC.

J is TRBJ2-7 and V is TRBV18; a possible D gene is TRBD2 (5 bases). The CDR3 consists of 12 residues. Trimming removed 4 bases from V and 5 bases from J, with 9 bases in between. CDR1 KGHSH and CDR2 LQKENI come from the germline V gene. DNA for the CDR3: TGTGCCAGCTCACTTGGACTGGACGAGCAGTACTTC. Translation gives CASSLGLDEQYF.